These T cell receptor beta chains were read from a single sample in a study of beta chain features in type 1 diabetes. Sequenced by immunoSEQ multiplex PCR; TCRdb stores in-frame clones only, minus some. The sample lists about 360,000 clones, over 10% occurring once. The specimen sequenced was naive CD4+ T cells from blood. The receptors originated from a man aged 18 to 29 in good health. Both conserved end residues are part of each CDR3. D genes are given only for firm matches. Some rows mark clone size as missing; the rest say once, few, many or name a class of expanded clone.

cdr3_nt: TGTGCCAGCTCACCAGGGCAGAATGAAAAACTGTTTTTT
cdr3_aa: CASSPGQNEKLFF
v_call: TRBV18
clone_size: -
j_call: TRBJ1-4
d_call: -

cdr3_nt: TGTGCCAGCAGCTTGGTGGCAGGGCCTCTAAAGAGTACCGGGGAGCTGTTTTTT
cdr3_aa: CASSLVAGPLKSTGELFF
v_call: TRBV5-6
clone_size: -
j_call: TRBJ2-2
d_call: -

cdr3_nt: TGTGCCAGCAGCGGAATGGGACTAGCGGGAGACTCTGGGGCCAACGTCCTGACTTTC
cdr3_aa: CASSGMGLAGDSGANVLTF
v_call: TRBV9
clone_size: few
j_call: TRBJ2-6
d_call: TRBD2

cdr3_nt: TGTGCCAGTAGTCCGGACAGAGCTAACTATGGCTACACCTTC
cdr3_aa: CASSPDRANYGYTF
v_call: TRBV19
clone_size: -
j_call: TRBJ1-2
d_call: -

cdr3_nt: TGTGCCAGCAGCTTCGGCGGGGGGGCCTACAATGAGCAGTTCTTC
cdr3_aa: CASSFGGGAYNEQFF
v_call: TRBV5-4
clone_size: -
j_call: TRBJ2-1
d_call: TRBD2

cdr3_nt: TGTGCCAGCAGTTACACCCCGGGACAGGCCTACGAGCAGTACTTC
cdr3_aa: CASSYTPGQAYEQYF
v_call: TRBV6-5
clone_size: few
j_call: TRBJ2-7
d_call: TRBD1

cdr3_nt: TGCGCCAGCAGTCCTCAGGGGGCGGGGCACACCGGGGAGCTGTTTTTT
cdr3_aa: CASSPQGAGHTGELFF
v_call: TRBV23-1
clone_size: few
j_call: TRBJ2-2
d_call: TRBD1

cdr3_nt: TGTGCCAGCAGCGCGCCCTTGGCGGGGGTAGGCAATGAGCAGTTCTTC
cdr3_aa: CASSAPLAGVGNEQFF
v_call: TRBV7-9
clone_size: -
j_call: TRBJ2-1
d_call: TRBD2

cdr3_nt: TGCGCCAGCAGCTTGGTGGCCAGGGGATCGGGGGAGCAGTACTTC
cdr3_aa: CASSLVARGSGEQYF
v_call: TRBV5-1
clone_size: few
j_call: TRBJ2-7
d_call: -

cdr3_nt: TGTGCCAGCAGCCAGCGTACCGGGGAGCTGTTTTTT
cdr3_aa: CASSQRTGELFF
v_call: TRBV13
clone_size: -
j_call: TRBJ2-2
d_call: -

cdr3_nt: TGTGCCAGCAGCTTAACCGGGACTAGGAATGACATTCAGTACTTC
cdr3_aa: CASSLTGTRNDIQYF
v_call: TRBV7-3
clone_size: -
j_call: TRBJ2-4
d_call: TRBD2

cdr3_nt: TGTGCCAGCAGCCATACAGTGGAAAAACTGTTTTTT
cdr3_aa: CASSHTVEKLFF
v_call: TRBV14
clone_size: -
j_call: TRBJ1-4
d_call: -

cdr3_nt: TGCAGCGTTGGTACAGGCTACACCGGGGAGCTGTTTTTT
cdr3_aa: CSVGTGYTGELFF
v_call: TRBV29-1
clone_size: -
j_call: TRBJ2-2
d_call: -

cdr3_nt: TGTGCCAGCAGCCAAGGCTCTCTGGCGGGAGGCCTCGAGCAGTACTTC
cdr3_aa: CASSQGSLAGGLEQYF
v_call: TRBV4-2
clone_size: -
j_call: TRBJ2-7
d_call: TRBD2

cdr3_nt: TGTGCCAGCAGCCCTGGTCCTAGCGGCTCCTACGAGCAGTACTTC
cdr3_aa: CASSPGPSGSYEQYF
v_call: TRBV7-2
clone_size: few
j_call: TRBJ2-7
d_call: TRBD2

cdr3_nt: TGTGCCAGCAGTTTATACGGAGATCAAGAGACCCAGTACTTC
cdr3_aa: CASSLYGDQETQYF
v_call: TRBV27
clone_size: -
j_call: TRBJ2-5
d_call: -

cdr3_nt: TGTGCCAGCAGCTTATCGCAGGGTACTGAAGCTTTCTTT
cdr3_aa: CASSLSQGTEAFF
v_call: TRBV5-4
clone_size: few
j_call: TRBJ1-1
d_call: -

cdr3_nt: TGTGCCAGCTCACCACCCCAGGGGGGTTCACCCCTCCACTTT
cdr3_aa: CASSPPQGGSPLHF
v_call: TRBV18
clone_size: -
j_call: TRBJ1-6
d_call: TRBD1

cdr3_nt: TGTGCCTGGAGTGCCACTCTTGGGGCAGATTCACCCCTCCACTTT
cdr3_aa: CAWSATLGADSPLHF
v_call: TRBV30
clone_size: -
j_call: TRBJ1-6
d_call: -

cdr3_nt: TGTGCCAGCAGTTACGTCTTTGCTAGCGGGTACGAGCAGTACTTC
cdr3_aa: CASSYVFASGYEQYF
v_call: TRBV6-5
clone_size: -
j_call: TRBJ2-7
d_call: TRBD2

cdr3_nt: TGTGCTAGCAGCTTATTGCAGGGTTTAGAGACCCAGTACTTC
cdr3_aa: CASSLLQGLETQYF
v_call: TRBV7-7
clone_size: few
j_call: TRBJ2-5
d_call: -

cdr3_nt: TGTGCCAGCTCCCCGAGCGGGGGTTACAATGAGCAGTTCTTC
cdr3_aa: CASSPSGGYNEQFF
v_call: TRBV18
clone_size: few
j_call: TRBJ2-1
d_call: TRBD2

cdr3_nt: TGTGCCAGCAGCTCCTCAACTGGGGGCTTTAACTATGGCTACACCTTC
cdr3_aa: CASSSSTGGFNYGYTF
v_call: TRBV5-4
clone_size: -
j_call: TRBJ1-2
d_call: -

cdr3_nt: TGTGCCTGGGCCCGGGACAGGATAGAGACCCAGTACTTC
cdr3_aa: CAWARDRIETQYF
v_call: TRBV30
clone_size: few
j_call: TRBJ2-5
d_call: TRBD1